This T cell receptor beta chain was captured by sequencing in a study of regulatory T cells (dated by TCRdb to 2017 to 2018). Regarding the study in general: The study compared T-cell receptor beta repertoires of sorted regulatory, conventional CD4+ and CD8+ T cells in CD3G-deficient patients with those in healthy controls.

The investigation overall reported the following: Hydrophobic residues at CDR3 positions 6 and 7 were enriched in conventional CD4+ T cells from CD3G-deficient patients, which suggests more self-reactive specificities. Repertoires from patients had restricted unique TRB V-J pairs and skewed V and J gene usage, with the strongest effect in regulatory T cells.

From its cysteine to its phenylalanine, the CDR3 spans 17 amino acids. Kept here is only the CDR3 DNA, which spans 51 bases and is read in frame from base 1. After removal of 4 bases from V and 6 bases from J, the junction retains 13 bases not matched to a gene. CDR1 and CDR2 are read off the germline V gene as KGHSH and LQKENI. All CD3G-deficient patients had evidence of autoimmunity, which was more severe in two of the patients. Patients were tested at ages ranging from 2 to 39 years, and reduced naive and increased memory CD4+ and CD8+ T-cell proportions were found in the patients. CD4+ cells were FACS-sorted into CD25-high CD127-low regulatory T cells and CD25-low CD127-high conventional CD4+ T cells. About six individuals with CD3G deficiency made up the patient group. Patient samples and clinical data came from an international physician network spanning the United States, Europe and Asia. Peripheral blood mononuclear cells were isolated by Ficoll density separation.

In the multiplex PCR, 52 forward TRBV primers and 13 reverse TRBJ primers were used, and assay-based and computational corrections were applied for amplification bias. Rearranged TRB loci were amplified from genomic DNA by multiplex PCR within the immunoSEQ assay. TRB amplicons were sequenced on an Illumina HiSeq platform. For the original study's pipeline: Custom algorithms error-filtered the raw sequences and aligned them to reference gene sequences, after which the immunoSEQ online tools were used for analysis. Frequencies of productive and nonproductive TRB rearrangements were evaluated among both unique and total sequences. Hydrophobicity and amino acid composition of residues 6 and 7 within the TRB CDR3 were used to estimate the potential for self-reactivity. Prism software was used to run t tests, Mann-Whitney tests or two-way ANOVA for comparisons between groups. TCRdb obtained this table from immuneACCESS and retained in-frame rearrangements with V and J assigned. These tables miss some clones; where compared with another copy, unresolved V genes account for less than half of the shortfall, and the remainder is unexplained. From that table come the V and J calls and clone size; the DNA was used to work out D and trimming. The sample data list tens of thousands of clones, and over 90% of these were observed just once. Approximately 0.98% of the sample goes to the ten largest clones.

Of note for this clone: Its binding antigen is unknown. Base qualities are not provided; no much larger clone lies one nucleotide away.

The rearranged segments are TRBV18 and TRBJ2-3, with 10 middle bases fitting TRBD2. The sample comprised conventional CD4+ T cells sorted from blood. The receptor's source is a child between 2 and 9 years old with CD3G deficiency. The CDR3 loop reads CASSRGASGRAGDTQYF. The DNA sequence follows: TGTGCCAGCTCACGCGGGGCTAGCGGGAGAGCTGGCGATACGCAGTATTTT.